This TCR beta chain is drawn from a study of blood T cell repertoires in COVID-19 (dated by TCRdb to about 2020). General notes on the study: Samples covering the acute and convalescent phases of COVID-19 were provided by collaborators in the United States, Italy and Spain. The samples were drawn from the first 160 participants of the ongoing ImmuneRACE study and from some 1,300 subjects provided by 6 global collaborators. The prospective study material was composed of cDNA or gDNA derived from T cells, B-cell-depleted T cells, or PBMCs. The repertoires were released in a freely available public database meant as a resource for research on the immune response to SARS-CoV-2. Where HLA class I and class II types were available, the types were taken from metadata supplied by the sample provider, not from assay-based typing. The sample metadata nearly always contained a de-identified subject ID, COVID-19 status, age in years and sex. Subjects who had been exposed to COVID-19, were actively infected with it, or had recovered from it provided the deeply sampled blood TCRbeta repertoires that made up the dataset.

The immunoSEQ Assay, a bias-controlled multiplex PCR, was used to amplify TCRbeta CDR3 regions from genomic DNA. The study's processing was this. Nucleated cell counts per sample were estimated from amplification of reference gene primers within the assay. To quantify the absolute abundance of each unique TCRbeta CDR3 rearrangement, sequence reads were collapsed and filtered. Productive Simpson clonality was computed per sample as the square root of Simpson's diversity index over productive rearrangements. Not all clones reach the TCRdb copy of this immuneACCESS table, which keeps in-frame sequences only. Checked studies attribute under half of the gap to unresolved V genes and leave the rest unexplained. The D gene and trimming were derived from the DNA, and the V and J assignments and clone size from that table. The sample has tens of thousands of clones on record, around 89% of them singletons. Jointly, the top ten make up 10% of the sample.

On this clone itself: Its target antigen remains unknown. Base quality data are lacking; no much larger clone is found one base away.

Enrolling through a virtual design, the prospective study's participants ranged in age from roughly 18 to 90 years and lived across 20 to 25 United States geographic areas. In the prospective study, cohorts were assigned on the basis of participant-reported clinical history obtained from a screening survey and a study questionnaire. Recovered participants in ImmuneRACE Cohort 3 were defined as having two consecutive negative NP/OP PCR tests, clearance from a healthcare professional, or resolution of symptoms. In the prospective study, mobile phlebotomists collected whole blood, serum and a nasopharyngeal or oropharyngeal swab from each participant. Over a 2-month period, participants in the prospective study had the option of providing additional blood draws and questionnaires. Before DNA extraction, blood samples from the prospective study were shipped at room temperature or frozen. The study at large found these results: The quantity of clinical and demographic metadata differed by source and by participant and was supplied without curation.

From its cysteine to its phenylalanine, the CDR3 spans 16 amino acids. Solely the CDR3 DNA is kept, with 48 bases framed from the first base. V is pared back by 0 bases and J by 0 bases, with 9 bases lying between the germline termini. CDR1 and CDR2, looked up from the germline V gene, are MGHRA and YSYEKL. This receptor was taken from a woman between 40 and 55 years old who had recovered from COVID-19. Sequences were obtained from PBMCs or T cells enriched from blood (not recorded which). The receptor chain draws on TRBV4-1 and TRBJ1-3, with no reliable assignment of the D segment. Here the CDR3 is given as CASSQDFGSSGNTIYF. DNA sequence: TGCGCCAGCAGCCAAGATTTTGGCAGCTCTGGAAACACCATATATTTT.